A selection of T cell receptor beta chains follows, all from one sample in a study of blood T cell repertoires in COVID-19. The assay was immunoSEQ multiplex PCR, and TCRdb's table has in-frame clones only and misses some. The sample yields about 130,000 clones, 65% to 85% seen once. What was sequenced was peripheral blood. The receptor source for this set is a man between 65 and 85 years old with acute or convalescent COVID-19. Both conserved end residues are part of each CDR3. The D gene is left open where the match is weak.

j_gene	d_gene	v_gene	CDR3nt	CDR3aa
TRBJ2-1	-	TRBV27	TGTGCCAGCAGTCTCCCGGGTGTCGAGCAGTTCTTC	CASSLPGVEQFF
TRBJ1-5	-	TRBV29-1	TGCAGCCCACTCAGGGGAACTCAGCCCCAGCATTTT	CSPLRGTQPQHF
TRBJ2-7	-	TRBV6-5	TGTGCCAGCAGTTCAGGGATCAACTCCTACGAGCAGTACTTC	CASSSGINSYEQYF
TRBJ1-5	TRBD1	TRBV19	TGTGCCAGTAGAAATACAGGGGCGGCTCAGCCCCAGCATTTT	CASRNTGAAQPQHF
TRBJ1-1	TRBD1	TRBV5-4	TGTGCCAGCAGTTCTTGGACAGGGCGAACTGAAGCTTTCTTT	CASSSWTGRTEAFF
TRBJ2-5	TRBD2	TRBV2	TGTGCCTGCGCGGGGGTGGGAGAGACCCAGTACTTC	CACAGVGETQYF
TRBJ2-5	TRBD2	TRBV4-1	TGCGCCAGCAGCCAAGCCTTTCTAGCGGGGAACCAAGAGACCCAGTACTTC	CASSQAFLAGNQETQYF
TRBJ2-3	TRBD1	TRBV7-9	TGTGCCAGCAGCCCCCGGGACAGACTCACAGATACGCAGTATTTT	CASSPRDRLTDTQYF
TRBJ2-7	TRBD1	TRBV19	TGTGCCAGTAGTAGGGACAGACGTTACGAGCAGTACTTC	CASSRDRRYEQYF
TRBJ1-1	-	TRBV4-1	TGCGCCAGCAGCCACACCGGGATGCTGAACACTGAAGCTTTCTTT	CASSHTGMLNTEAFF
TRBJ1-2	-	TRBV5-1	TGCGCCAGCAGCCAGGACACTCTCGTAGGGGGTTACACCTTC	CASSQDTLVGGYTF